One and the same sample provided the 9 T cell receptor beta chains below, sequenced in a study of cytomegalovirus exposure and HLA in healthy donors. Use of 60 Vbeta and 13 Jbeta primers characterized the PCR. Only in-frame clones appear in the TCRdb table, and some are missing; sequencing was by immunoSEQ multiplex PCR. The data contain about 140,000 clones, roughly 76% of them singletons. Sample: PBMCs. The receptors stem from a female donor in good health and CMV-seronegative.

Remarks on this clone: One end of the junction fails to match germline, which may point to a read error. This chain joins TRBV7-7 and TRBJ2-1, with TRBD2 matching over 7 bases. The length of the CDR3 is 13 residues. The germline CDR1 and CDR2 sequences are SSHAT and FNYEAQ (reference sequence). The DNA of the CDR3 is TGTGCTAGCAGCTTAGCGGGCGGGAATGAGCAGTTCTTC. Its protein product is CASSLAGGNEQFF. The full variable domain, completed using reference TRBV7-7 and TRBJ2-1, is GAGVSQSPRYKVTKRGQDVTLRCDPISSHATLYWYQQALGQGPEFLTYFNYEAQPDKSGLPSDRFSAERPEGSISTLTIQRTEQRDSAMYRCASSLAGGNEQFFGPGTRLTVL.

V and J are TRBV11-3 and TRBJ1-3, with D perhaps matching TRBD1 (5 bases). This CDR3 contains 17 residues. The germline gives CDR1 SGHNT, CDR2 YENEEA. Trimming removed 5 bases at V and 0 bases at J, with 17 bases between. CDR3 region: CASSRPGDPGSGNTIYF. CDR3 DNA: TGTGCCAGCAGCCGTCCGGGGGATCCGGGCTCTGGAAACACCATATATTTT.

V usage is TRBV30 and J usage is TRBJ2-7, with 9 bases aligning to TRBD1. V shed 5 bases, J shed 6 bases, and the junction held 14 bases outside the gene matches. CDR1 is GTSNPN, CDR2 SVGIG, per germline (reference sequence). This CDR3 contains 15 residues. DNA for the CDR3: TGTGCCTGGGGGAAAACCGGGACAGGGTCGAGCGAGCAGTACTTC. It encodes CAWGKTGTGSSEQYF.

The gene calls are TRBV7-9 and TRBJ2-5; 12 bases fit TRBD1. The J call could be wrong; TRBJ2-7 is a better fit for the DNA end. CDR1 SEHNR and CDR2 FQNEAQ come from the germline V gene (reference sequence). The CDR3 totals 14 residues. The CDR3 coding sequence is TGTGCCAGCCAGGGACAGGGGGCCTCCTACGAGCAGTACTTC. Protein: CASQGQGASYEQYF.

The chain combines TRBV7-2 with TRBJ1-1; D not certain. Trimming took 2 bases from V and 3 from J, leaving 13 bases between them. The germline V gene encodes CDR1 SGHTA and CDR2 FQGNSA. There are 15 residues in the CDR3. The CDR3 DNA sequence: TGTGCCAGCAGCTTAATGGGCCATTCTGACACTGAAGCTTTCTTT. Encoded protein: CASSLMGHSDTEAFF.

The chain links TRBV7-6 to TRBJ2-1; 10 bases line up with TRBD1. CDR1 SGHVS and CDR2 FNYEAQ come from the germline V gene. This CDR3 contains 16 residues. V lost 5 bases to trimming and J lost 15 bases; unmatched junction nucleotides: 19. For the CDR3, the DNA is TGTGCCAGCAGCCCCACTCTCGGGACAGGGGTTACAAGGCTGTTCTTC. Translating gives CASSPTLGTGVTRLFF. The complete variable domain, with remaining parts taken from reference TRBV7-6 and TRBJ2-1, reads GAGVSQSPRYKVTKRGQDVALRCDPISGHVSLYWYRQALGQGPEFLTYFNYEAQQDKSGLPNDRFSAERPEGSISTLTIQRTEQRDSAMYRCASSPTLGTGVTRLFFGPGTRLTVL.

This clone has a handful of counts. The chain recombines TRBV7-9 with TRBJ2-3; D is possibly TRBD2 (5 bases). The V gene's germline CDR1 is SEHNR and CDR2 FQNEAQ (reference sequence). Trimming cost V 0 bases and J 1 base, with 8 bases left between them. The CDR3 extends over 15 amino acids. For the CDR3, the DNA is TGTGCCAGCAGCTTAGCGAGGGCCGGCACAGATACGCAGTATTTT. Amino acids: CASSLARAGTDTQYF.

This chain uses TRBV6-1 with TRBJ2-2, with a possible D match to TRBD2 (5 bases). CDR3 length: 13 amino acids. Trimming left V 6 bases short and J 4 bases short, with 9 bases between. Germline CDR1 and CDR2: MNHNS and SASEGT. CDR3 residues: CASSRGSTGELFF. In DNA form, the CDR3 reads TGTGCCAGCAGCCGAGGGTCCACCGGGGAGCTGTTTTTT.

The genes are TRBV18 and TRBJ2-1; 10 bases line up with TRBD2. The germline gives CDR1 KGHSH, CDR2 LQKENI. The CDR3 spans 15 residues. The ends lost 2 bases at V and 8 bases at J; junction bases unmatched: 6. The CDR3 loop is CASSPVASGSYEQFF. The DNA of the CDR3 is TGTGCCAGCTCACCAGTGGCTAGCGGGAGCTATGAGCAGTTCTTC.